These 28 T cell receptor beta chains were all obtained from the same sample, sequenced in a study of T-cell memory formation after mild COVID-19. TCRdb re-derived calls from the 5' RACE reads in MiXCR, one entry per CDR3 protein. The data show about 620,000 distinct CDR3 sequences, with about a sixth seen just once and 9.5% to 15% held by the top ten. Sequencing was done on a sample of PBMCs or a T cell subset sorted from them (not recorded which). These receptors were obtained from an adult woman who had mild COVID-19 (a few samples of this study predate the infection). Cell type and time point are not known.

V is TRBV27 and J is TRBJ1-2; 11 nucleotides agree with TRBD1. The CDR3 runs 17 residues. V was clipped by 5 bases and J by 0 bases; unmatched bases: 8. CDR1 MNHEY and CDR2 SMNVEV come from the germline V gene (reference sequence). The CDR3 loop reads CASSPGTGGTPNYGYTF. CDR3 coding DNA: TGTGCCAGCAGTCCTGGGACAGGGGGAACCCCTAACTATGGCTACACCTTC.

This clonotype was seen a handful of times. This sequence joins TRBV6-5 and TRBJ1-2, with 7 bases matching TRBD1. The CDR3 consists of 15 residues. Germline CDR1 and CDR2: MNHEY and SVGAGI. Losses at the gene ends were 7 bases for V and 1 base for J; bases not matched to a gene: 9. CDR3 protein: CASTPDRAGNYGYTF. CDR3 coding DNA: TGTGCCAGCACTCCCGACAGGGCCGGTAACTATGGCTACACCTTC.

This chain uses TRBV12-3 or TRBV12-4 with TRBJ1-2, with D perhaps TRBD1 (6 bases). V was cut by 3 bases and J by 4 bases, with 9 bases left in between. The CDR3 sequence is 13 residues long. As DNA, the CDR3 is TGTGCCAGCAGTTTGGGGGCCGTCTATGGCTACACCTTC. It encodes CASSLGAVYGYTF.

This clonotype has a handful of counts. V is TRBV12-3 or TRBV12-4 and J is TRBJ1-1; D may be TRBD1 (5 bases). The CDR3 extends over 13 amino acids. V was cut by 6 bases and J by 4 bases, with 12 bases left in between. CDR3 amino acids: CASSRGMSTEAFF. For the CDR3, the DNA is TGTGCCAGCAGCCGGGGGATGAGCACTGAAGCTTTCTTT.

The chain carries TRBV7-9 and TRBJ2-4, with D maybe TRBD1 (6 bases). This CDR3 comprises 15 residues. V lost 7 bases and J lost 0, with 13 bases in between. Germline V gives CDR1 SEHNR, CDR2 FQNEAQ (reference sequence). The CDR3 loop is CASNLPTGAKNIQYF. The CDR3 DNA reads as TGTGCCAGCAACTTGCCGACAGGAGCCAAAAACATTCAGTACTTC.

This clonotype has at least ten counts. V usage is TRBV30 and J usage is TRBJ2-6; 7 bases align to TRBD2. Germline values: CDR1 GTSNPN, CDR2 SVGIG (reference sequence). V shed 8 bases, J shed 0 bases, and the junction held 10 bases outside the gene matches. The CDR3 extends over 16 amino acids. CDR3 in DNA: TGTGCCATTGGGGGGGTCACATACTCTGGGGCCAACGTCCTGACTTTC. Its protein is CAIGGVTYSGANVLTF.

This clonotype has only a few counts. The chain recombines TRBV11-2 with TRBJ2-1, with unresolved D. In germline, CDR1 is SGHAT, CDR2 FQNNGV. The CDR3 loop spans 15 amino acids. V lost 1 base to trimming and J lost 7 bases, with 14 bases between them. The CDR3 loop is CASSLAQSWANEQFF. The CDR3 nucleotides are TGTGCCAGCAGCTTAGCCCAGAGCTGGGCGAATGAGCAGTTCTTC.

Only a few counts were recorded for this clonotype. CDR3 in amino acids: CASSGGASSNEQFF. CDR3 nucleotides: TGTGCCAGCAGCGGGGGGGCATCATCCAATGAGCAGTTCTTC. The chain uses TRBV7-3 and TRBJ2-1, with D maybe TRBD2 (7 bases). V was cut by 5 bases and J by 6 bases, with 14 bases left in between. CDR3 length equals 14 residues. The germline V gene encodes CDR1 SGHTA and CDR2 FQGTGA.

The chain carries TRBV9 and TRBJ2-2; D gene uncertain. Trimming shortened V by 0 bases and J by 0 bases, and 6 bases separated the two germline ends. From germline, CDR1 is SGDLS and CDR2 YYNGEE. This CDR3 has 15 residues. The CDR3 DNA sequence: TGTGCCAGCAGCGTAGAGCCGGCGAACACCGGGGAGCTGTTTTTT. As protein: CASSVEPANTGELFF.

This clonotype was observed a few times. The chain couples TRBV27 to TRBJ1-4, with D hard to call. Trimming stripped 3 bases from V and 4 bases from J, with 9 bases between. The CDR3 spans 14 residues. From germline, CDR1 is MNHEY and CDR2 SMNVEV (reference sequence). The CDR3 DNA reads TGTGCCAGCAGTTTCTATCGGTTTAATGAAAAACTGTTTTTT. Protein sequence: CASSFYRFNEKLFF.

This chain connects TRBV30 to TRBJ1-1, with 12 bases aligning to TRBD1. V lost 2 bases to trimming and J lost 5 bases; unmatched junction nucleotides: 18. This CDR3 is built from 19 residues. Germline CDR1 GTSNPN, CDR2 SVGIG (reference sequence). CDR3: CAWSPSGKGTGGVWTEAFF. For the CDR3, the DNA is TGTGCCTGGAGTCCGTCGGGTAAAGGGACAGGGGGCGTTTGGACTGAAGCTTTCTTT.

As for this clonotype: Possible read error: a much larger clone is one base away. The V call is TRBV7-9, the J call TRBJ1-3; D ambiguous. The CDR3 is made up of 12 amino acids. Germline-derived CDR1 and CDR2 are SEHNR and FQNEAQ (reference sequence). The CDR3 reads CARSLTGNTIYF. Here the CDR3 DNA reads TGTGCCCGCAGCCTGACAGGAAACACCATATATTTT.

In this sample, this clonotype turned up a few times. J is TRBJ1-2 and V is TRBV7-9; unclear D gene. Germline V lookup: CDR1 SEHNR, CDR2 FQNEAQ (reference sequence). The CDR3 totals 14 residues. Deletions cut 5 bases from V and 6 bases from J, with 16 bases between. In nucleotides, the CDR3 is TGTGCCAGCAGCCCAGTGGCGGATACGCATGGCTACACCTTC. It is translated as CASSPVADTHGYTF. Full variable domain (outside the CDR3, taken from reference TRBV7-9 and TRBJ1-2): DTGVSQNPRHKITKRGQNVTFRCDPISEHNRLYWYRQTLGQGPEFLTYFQNEAQLEKSRLLSDRFSAERPKGSFSTLEIQRTEQGDSAMYLCASSPVADTHGYTFGSGTRLTVV.

The CDR3 loop is CSVVESWNTEAFF. DNA of the CDR3: TGCAGCGTTGTTGAGTCTTGGAACACTGAAGCTTTCTTT. The chain recombines TRBV29-1 with TRBJ1-1; D is unresolved. The V gene lost 4 bases and the J gene lost 1 base, with 10 bases spanning the gap. This CDR3 is 13 amino acids long. Germline V gene sequence: CDR1 SQVTM, CDR2 ANQGSEA.

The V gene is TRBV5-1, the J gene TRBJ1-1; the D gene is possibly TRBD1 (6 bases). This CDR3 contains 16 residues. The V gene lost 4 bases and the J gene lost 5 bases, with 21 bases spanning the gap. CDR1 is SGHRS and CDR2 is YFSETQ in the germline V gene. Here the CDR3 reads CASSPGGWGRDTEAFF. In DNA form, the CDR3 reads TGCGCCAGCAGCCCTGGGGGCTGGGGAAGGGATACTGAAGCTTTCTTT.

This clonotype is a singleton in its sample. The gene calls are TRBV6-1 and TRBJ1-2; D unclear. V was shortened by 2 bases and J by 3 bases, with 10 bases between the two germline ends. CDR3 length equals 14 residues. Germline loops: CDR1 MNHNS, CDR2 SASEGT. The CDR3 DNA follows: TGTGCCAGCAGTGAATTTGGCGGCCACTATGGCTACACCTTC. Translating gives CASSEFGGHYGYTF.

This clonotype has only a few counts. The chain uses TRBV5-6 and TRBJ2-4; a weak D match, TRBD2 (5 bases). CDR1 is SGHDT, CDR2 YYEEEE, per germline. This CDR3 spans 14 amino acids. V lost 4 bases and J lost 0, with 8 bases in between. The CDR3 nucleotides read TGTGCCAGCAGCACGGGGTTAGCCAAAAACATTCAGTACTTC. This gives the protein CASSTGLAKNIQYF. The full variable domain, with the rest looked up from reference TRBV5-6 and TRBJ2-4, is DAGVTQSPTHLIKTRGQQVTLRCSPKSGHDTVSWYQQALGQGPQFIFQYYEEEERQRGNFPDRFSGHQFPNYSSELNVNALLLGDSALYLCASSTGLAKNIQYFGAGTRLSVL.

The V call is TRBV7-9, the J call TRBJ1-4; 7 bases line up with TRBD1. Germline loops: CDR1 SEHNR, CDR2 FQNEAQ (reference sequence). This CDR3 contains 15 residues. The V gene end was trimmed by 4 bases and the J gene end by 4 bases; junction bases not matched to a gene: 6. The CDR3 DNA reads TGTGCCAGCAGCTACCCGGACAGGCTTAATGAAAAACTGTTTTTT. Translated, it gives CASSYPDRLNEKLFF.

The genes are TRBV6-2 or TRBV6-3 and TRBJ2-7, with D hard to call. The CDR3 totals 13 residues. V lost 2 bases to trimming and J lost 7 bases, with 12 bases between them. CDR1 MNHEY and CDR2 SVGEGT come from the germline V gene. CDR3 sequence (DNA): TGTGCCAGCAGTTACGACGGTCTGGGAGAGCAGTACTTC. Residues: CASSYDGLGEQYF.

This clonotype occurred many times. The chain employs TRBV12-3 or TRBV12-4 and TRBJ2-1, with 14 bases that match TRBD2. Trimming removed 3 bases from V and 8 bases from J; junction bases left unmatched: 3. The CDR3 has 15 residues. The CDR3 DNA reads TGTGCCAGCAGTTTGACTAGCGGGAGGGCCGATGAGCAGTTCTTC. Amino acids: CASSLTSGRADEQFF.

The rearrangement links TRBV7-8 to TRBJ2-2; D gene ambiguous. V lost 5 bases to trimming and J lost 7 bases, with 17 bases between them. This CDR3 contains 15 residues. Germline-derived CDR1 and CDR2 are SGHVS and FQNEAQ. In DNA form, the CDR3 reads TGTGCCAGCAGCCGGTTGAGCCCCGCGAGCGGGGAGCTGTTTTTT. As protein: CASSRLSPASGELFF.

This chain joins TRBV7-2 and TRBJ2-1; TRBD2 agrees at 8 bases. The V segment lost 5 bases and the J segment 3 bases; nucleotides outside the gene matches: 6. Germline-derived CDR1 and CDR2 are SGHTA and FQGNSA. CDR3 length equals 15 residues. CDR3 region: CASSPPGGYYNEQFF. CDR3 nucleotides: TGTGCCAGCAGCCCCCCGGGGGGGTACTACAATGAGCAGTTCTTC.

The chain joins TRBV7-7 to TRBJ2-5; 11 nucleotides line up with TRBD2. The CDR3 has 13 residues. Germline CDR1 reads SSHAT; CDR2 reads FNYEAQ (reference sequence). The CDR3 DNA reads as TGTGCTAGCGGGGGGGGGATTCAAGAGACCCAGTACTTC. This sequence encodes CASGGGIQETQYF.

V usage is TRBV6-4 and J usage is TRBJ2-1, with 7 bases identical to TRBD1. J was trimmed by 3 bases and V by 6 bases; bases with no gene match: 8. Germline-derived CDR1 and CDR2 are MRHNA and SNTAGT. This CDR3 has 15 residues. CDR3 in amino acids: CASSPDRAVYNEQFF. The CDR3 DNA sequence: TGTGCCAGCAGCCCAGACAGGGCGGTCTACAATGAGCAGTTCTTC.

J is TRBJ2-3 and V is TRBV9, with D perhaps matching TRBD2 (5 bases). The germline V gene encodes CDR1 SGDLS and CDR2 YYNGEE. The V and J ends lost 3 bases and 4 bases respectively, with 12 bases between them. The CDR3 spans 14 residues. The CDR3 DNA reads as TGTGCCAGCAGCGAGGGATCCGGGGCAGATACGCAGTATTTT. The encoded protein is CASSEGSGADTQYF.

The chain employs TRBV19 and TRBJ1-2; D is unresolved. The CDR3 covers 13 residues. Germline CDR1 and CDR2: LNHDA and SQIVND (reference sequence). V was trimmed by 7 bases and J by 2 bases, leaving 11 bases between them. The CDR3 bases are TGTGCCAGTATAGGAGGAGGGAACTATGGCTACACCTTC. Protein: CASIGGGNYGYTF.

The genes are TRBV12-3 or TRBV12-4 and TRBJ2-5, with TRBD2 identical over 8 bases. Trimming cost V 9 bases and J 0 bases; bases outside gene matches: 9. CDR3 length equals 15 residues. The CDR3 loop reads CASSAGAPYQETQYF. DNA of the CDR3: TGTGCCAGTTCAGCGGGGGCACCGTACCAAGAGACCCAGTACTTC.

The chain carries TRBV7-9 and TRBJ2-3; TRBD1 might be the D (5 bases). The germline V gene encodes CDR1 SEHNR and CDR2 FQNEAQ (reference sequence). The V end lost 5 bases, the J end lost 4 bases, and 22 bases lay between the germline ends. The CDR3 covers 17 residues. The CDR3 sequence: CASSARAPGLYSDTQYF. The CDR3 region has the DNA TGTGCCAGCAGCGCCCGGGCGCCAGGGCTCTACTCAGATACGCAGTATTTT.